This record concerns one T cell receptor (beta chain) sequence. What it binds is not known. This sample was included in a study of vaccination effects on CD4 cells after COVID-19. Study conclusions and caveats: Clones induced by infection and by vaccine showed marked clonal contraction late after vaccination. Few convalescent patients were included, and no early post-infection timepoints were sampled.

Germline CDR1 SEHNR, CDR2 FQNEAQ (reference sequence). V was shortened by 4 bases and J by 7 bases, with 22 bases between the two germline ends. The CDR3 extends over 16 amino acids. Using viral peptide pools, the ViraFEST assay grew out antigen-specific CD4+ T cells prior to sequencing. Isolation of CD4+ T cells took place after around 10 days of culture. Nucleocapsid antibody tests were negative, and the vaccine recipients had no prior SARS-CoV-2 infection. PBMC cultures contained 1.5 million to 2 million cells per well, approximately 10 IU/ml IL-2 and approximately 9.9 ug/ml peptides. At days 3 and 7, half of the medium was exchanged for IL-2 medium. TCRdb's table, derived via immunoSEQ multiplex PCR, lists solely in-frame clones and lacks some. The table records tens of thousands of clones, 65% to 85% of them present only once.

Sequencing was performed on CD4+ T cells from PBMCs cultured with HCoV-OC43 spike peptides, taken before COVID-19 vaccination. This sample's subset: HCoV-OC43 spike overlapping peptide pool stimulation. The sequence was collected from a human donor who received a COVID-19 vaccine. The rearrangement links TRBV7-9 to TRBJ1-2, with D perhaps TRBD1 (5 bases). The CDR3 nucleotides are TGTGCCAGCAGCTATATCCGGACATCGACTTCGGGTGGCTACACCTTC. Its protein product is CASSYIRTSTSGGYTF.